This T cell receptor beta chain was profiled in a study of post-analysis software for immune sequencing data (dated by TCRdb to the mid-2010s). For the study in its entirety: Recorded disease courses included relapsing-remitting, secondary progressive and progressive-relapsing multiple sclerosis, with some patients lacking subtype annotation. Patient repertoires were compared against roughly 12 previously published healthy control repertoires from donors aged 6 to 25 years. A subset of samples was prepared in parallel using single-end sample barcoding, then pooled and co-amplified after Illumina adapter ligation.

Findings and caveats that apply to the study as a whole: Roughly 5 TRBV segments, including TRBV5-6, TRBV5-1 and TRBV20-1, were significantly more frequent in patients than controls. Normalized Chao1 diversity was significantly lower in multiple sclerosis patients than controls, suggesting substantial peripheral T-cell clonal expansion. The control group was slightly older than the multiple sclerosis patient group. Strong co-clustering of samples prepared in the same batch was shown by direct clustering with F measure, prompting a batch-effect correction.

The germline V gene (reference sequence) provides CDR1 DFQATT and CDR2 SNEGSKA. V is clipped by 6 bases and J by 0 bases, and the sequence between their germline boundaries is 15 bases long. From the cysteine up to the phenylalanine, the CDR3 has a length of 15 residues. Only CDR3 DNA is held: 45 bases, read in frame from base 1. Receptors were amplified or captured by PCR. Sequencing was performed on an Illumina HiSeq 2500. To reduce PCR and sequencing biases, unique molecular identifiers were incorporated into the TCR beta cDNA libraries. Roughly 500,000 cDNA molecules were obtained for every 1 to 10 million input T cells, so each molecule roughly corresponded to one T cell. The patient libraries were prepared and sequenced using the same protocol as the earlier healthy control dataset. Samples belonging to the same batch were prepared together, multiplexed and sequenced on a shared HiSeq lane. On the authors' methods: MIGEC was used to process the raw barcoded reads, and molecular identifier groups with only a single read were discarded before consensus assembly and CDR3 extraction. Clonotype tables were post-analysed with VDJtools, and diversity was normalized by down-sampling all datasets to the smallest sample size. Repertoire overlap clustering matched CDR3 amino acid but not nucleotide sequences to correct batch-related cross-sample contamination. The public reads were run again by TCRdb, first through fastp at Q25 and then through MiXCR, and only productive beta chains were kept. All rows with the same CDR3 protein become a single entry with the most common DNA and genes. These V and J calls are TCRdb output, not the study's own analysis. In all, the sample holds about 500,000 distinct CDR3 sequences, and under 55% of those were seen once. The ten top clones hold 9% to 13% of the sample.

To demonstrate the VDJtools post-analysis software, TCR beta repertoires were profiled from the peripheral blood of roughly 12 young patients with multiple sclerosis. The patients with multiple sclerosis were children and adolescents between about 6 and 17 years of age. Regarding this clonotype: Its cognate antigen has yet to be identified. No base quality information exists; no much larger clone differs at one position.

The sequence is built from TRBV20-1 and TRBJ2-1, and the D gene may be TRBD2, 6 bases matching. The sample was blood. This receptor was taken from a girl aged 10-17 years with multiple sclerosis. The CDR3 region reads CSASPAGYSYNEQFF. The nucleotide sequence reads TGCAGTGCGTCTCCCGCGGGGTACTCCTACAATGAGCAGTTCTTC.